The 27 T cell receptor beta chains below all came from one sample that was sequenced in a study of identical twins. TCRdb re-called the 5' RACE reads with MiXCR, one entry per CDR3 protein. This table has more than 1.5 million distinct CDR3 sequences, 32% appearing once. Input material: cord blood. These receptor sequences come from a newborn girl in good health.

Remarks on this clonotype: A read error may be the cause here, since a much bigger clone is one base away. The rearrangement links TRBV5-1 to TRBJ2-1, with D unclear. Gene TRBJ2-7 matches the end of the DNA better, so the J call may be wrong. CDR1 is SGHRS, CDR2 YFSETQ, per germline. CDR3 length: 14 residues. CDR3 protein: CASSLDGSYNEQYF. CDR3 sequence (DNA): TGCGCCAGCAGCTTGGACGGCTCCTACAATGAGCAGTACTTC.

The chain links TRBV16 to TRBJ1-2; D remains ambiguous. Germline CDR1 reads KGHSY; CDR2 reads FQNENV. V lost 8 bases and J lost 0, with 10 bases in between. The CDR3 length is 13 residues. CDR3 coding DNA: TGTGCCAGCCGGGTCACGACTAACTATGGCTACACCTTC. As protein: CASRVTTNYGYTF.

This clonotype appeared a few times. The chain combines TRBV7-9 with TRBJ2-1, with TRBD1 as a possible D gene (5 bases). The CDR3 is 16 residues long. The germline gives CDR1 SEHNR, CDR2 FQNEAQ (reference sequence). V lost 5 bases to trimming and J lost 0 bases, with 14 bases between them. CDR3 sequence reads: CASSARQGPSYNEQFF. The CDR3 nucleotides read TGTGCCAGCAGCGCCCGGCAGGGTCCCTCCTACAATGAGCAGTTCTTC.

This clonotype was observed a few times. This rearrangement joins TRBV3-1 to TRBJ2-7; 9 nucleotides align to TRBD2. Germline V gene sequence: CDR1 LGHDT, CDR2 YNNKEL (reference sequence). Losses at the gene ends were 1 base for V and 0 bases for J; bases not matched to a gene: 4. This CDR3 spans 16 amino acids. CDR3: CASSQAGLASSYEQYF. CDR3 nucleotides: TGTGCCAGCAGCCAAGCTGGACTAGCGAGCTCCTACGAGCAGTACTTC.

A word on this clonotype: With a much larger clone just one base away, this may be a read error. The J gene is TRBJ1-6, the V gene TRBV7-9; unclear D gene. Germline lookup yields CDR1 SEHNR and CDR2 FQNEAQ (reference sequence). The CDR3 sequence is 12 residues long. V gave up 2 bases and J gave up 8 bases, with 4 bases separating them. This chain's CDR3 is CASSLKDSPLHF. Written as DNA, the CDR3 is TGTGCCAGCAGCTTAAAGGATTCACCCCTCCACTTT.

Notes on this clonotype: A junction end diverges from the germline sequence, so it may reflect a read error. The V call is TRBV28, the J call TRBJ1-2; D gene uncertain. This CDR3 has 15 amino acids. Per the germline V gene, CDR1 is MDHEN and CDR2 is SYDVKM. The CDR3: CASSLLGKRAHGYIF. The CDR3 nucleotides read TGTGCCAGCAGTTTATTGGGGAAGAGGGCACATGGCTACATCTTC.

The chain couples TRBV7-2 to TRBJ2-7; 8 positions agree with TRBD2. CDR1 is SGHTA, CDR2 FQGNSA, per germline. The V gene end was trimmed by 2 bases and the J gene end by 4 bases; junction bases not matched to a gene: 16. CDR3 size: 18 residues. DNA of the CDR3: TGTGCCAGCAGCTTAAGGGGGACCGGGACTAGAAGGTGGTACGAGCAGTACTTC. Amino acids: CASSLRGTGTRRWYEQYF. Full variable domain (rest looked up from reference TRBV7-2 and TRBJ2-7): GAGVSQSPSNKVTEKGKDVELRCDPISGHTALYWYRQSLGQGLEFLIYFQGNSAPDKSGLPSDRFSAERTGGSVSTLTIQRTQQEDSAVYLCASSLRGTGTRRWYEQYFGPGTRLTVT.

The V call is TRBV6-1, the J call TRBJ1-2, with 10 bases matching TRBD1. The junction had 4 bases not matched to a gene; V was cut back by 4 bases and J by 8 bases. Germline V CDR1 and CDR2: MNHNS, SASEGT. The CDR3 sequence is 13 residues long. CDR3 coding DNA: TGTGCCAGCAGTGGACAGGGGGCGTTGGGCTACACCTTC. As protein: CASSGQGALGYTF.

V is TRBV4-2 and J is TRBJ2-7, with 8 bases identical to TRBD1. The CDR3 sequence is 16 residues long. Germline trimming cut 0 bases from V and 0 bases from J; bases unmatched to any gene: 4. The germline V gene has CDR1 LGHNA and CDR2 YNFKEQ. The CDR3 loop reads CASSQDWGTGSYEQYF. In DNA, the CDR3 is TGTGCCAGCAGCCAAGATTGGGGGACAGGCTCCTACGAGCAGTACTTC.

There are many counts of this clonotype. The J gene is TRBJ2-3, the V gene TRBV12-3 or TRBV12-4; 8 positions match TRBD1. CDR3 size: 14 residues. V dropped 5 bases and J dropped 5; count of bases not matched to a gene: 6. CDR3 protein: CASSPRTGIDTQYF. The CDR3, as DNA: TGTGCCAGCAGTCCGCGGACAGGGATAGATACGCAGTATTTT.

The chain has TRBV7-9 and TRBJ2-3; TRBD2 might be the D (6 bases). CDR1 is SEHNR and CDR2 is FQNEAQ in the germline V gene (reference sequence). The CDR3 runs to 16 residues. With 2 bases removed from V and 0 bases from J, the gap between germline ends came to 12 bases. The CDR3 bases are TGTGCCAGCAGCTTAAGTGAGAGCGGGAGCACAGATACGCAGTATTTT. Amino acid sequence: CASSLSESGSTDTQYF.

This clonotype was seen only a few times. The chain employs TRBV7-2 and TRBJ2-7; tentatively, D is TRBD1 or TRBD2 (5 bases each). V lost 1 base to trimming and J lost 4 bases, with 17 bases between them. This CDR3 is 16 amino acids long. Germline-derived CDR1 and CDR2 are SGHTA and FQGNSA. This chain's CDR3 is CASSLGPRDEQYEQYF. The CDR3 DNA follows: TGTGCCAGCAGCTTAGGGCCCAGGGACGAACAGTACGAGCAGTACTTC.

This clonotype was recorded many times. The V and J genes are TRBV27 and TRBJ2-3, with D perhaps assigned TRBD1 or TRBD2 (5 bases each). V lost 3 bases and J lost 0, with 10 bases in between. CDR1 MNHEY and CDR2 SMNVEV come from the germline V gene (reference sequence). This CDR3 is built from 15 residues. Here the CDR3 DNA reads TGTGCCAGCAGTTTTCCAGGGAGCAGCACAGATACGCAGTATTTT. Translating it yields CASSFPGSSTDTQYF.

This clonotype was seen repeatedly, ten times or more. V usage is TRBV25-1 and J usage is TRBJ1-2; D not certain. The CDR3 covers 15 residues. The germline V gene has CDR1 MGHDK and CDR2 SYGVNS. V was trimmed by 1 base and J by 7 bases, leaving 16 bases between them. CDR3 in amino acids: CASSELGDSLGGYTF. Here the CDR3 DNA reads TGTGCCAGCAGTGAATTGGGCGACTCACTCGGTGGCTACACCTTC.

As DNA, the CDR3 is TGTGCCAGCAGCCCGAGAGGGACTTTAGGAGGTTCGAACATTCAGTACTTC. It encodes CASSPRGTLGGSNIQYF. The gene calls are TRBV7-2 and TRBJ2-4; D possibly corresponds to TRBD2 (6 bases). The germline CDR1 and CDR2 sequences are SGHTA and FQGNSA. This CDR3 has 17 residues. Trimming shortened V by 5 bases and J by 7 bases, and 24 bases separated the two germline ends.

As for this clonotype: One end of the junction fails to match germline, which may point to a read error. The V gene is TRBV25-1, the J gene TRBJ2-1; D gene unclear. Germline loops: CDR1 MGHDK, CDR2 SYGVNS. There are 17 residues in the CDR3. In DNA form, the CDR3 reads TGTACCAGCAGTTCCCTTCTTCGGCTAGTTCCCCTCAATGAGCAGTTCTTC. Protein sequence: CTSSSLLRLVPLNEQFF.

This rearrangement joins TRBV28 to TRBJ1-2; D is possibly TRBD1 (5 bases). Germline V gene lookup returns CDR1 MDHEN and CDR2 SYDVKM. The CDR3 loop spans 15 amino acids. Deletions cut 2 bases from V and 4 bases from J, with 14 bases between. CDR3 in DNA: TGTGCCAGCAGTTTAAGGGGAGTCCCTATCTATGGCTACACCTTC. Protein product: CASSLRGVPIYGYTF.

Only one count was recorded for this clonotype. The J gene is TRBJ2-7, the V gene TRBV5-1; D may be TRBD1 (6 bases). V was pared by 0 bases and J by 0 bases, with 16 bases between. The germline V gene encodes CDR1 SGHRS and CDR2 YFSETQ. This CDR3 comprises 17 residues. DNA of the CDR3: TGCGCCAGCAGCTTGGCCTTTGGACAGCCCAGCTCCTACGAGCAGTACTTC. This translates into CASSLAFGQPSSYEQYF.

This clonotype showed up just a few times. This chain uses TRBV3-1 with TRBJ1-1, with 8 bases identical to TRBD1. J was trimmed by 0 bases and V by 2 bases; bases with no gene match: 5. The CDR3 has 16 amino acids. Germline V gene data show CDR1 as LGHDT and CDR2 as YNNKEL (reference sequence). This CDR3 is CASSQQGARVNTEAFF. CDR3 coding DNA: TGTGCCAGCAGCCAACAGGGGGCCAGGGTGAACACTGAAGCTTTCTTT.

This clonotype was detected a few times. The DNA of the CDR3 is TGCAGTGCTGGGGGGGGACAGTCCTACAATGAGCAGTTCTTC. Protein sequence: CSAGGGQSYNEQFF. The genes are TRBV20-1 and TRBJ2-1, with D possibly being TRBD1 or TRBD2 (7 bases each). This CDR3 is 14 amino acids long. V was cut by 5 bases and J by 1 base, with 12 bases left in between. Germline assignment: CDR1 DFQATT and CDR2 SNEGSKA (reference sequence).

CDR3 bases: TGTGCCAGCAGTGCTTCGGGGGGGCTAGAGACCCAGTACTTC. Protein: CASSASGGLETQYF. V usage is TRBV2 and J usage is TRBJ2-5, with 8 nucleotides matching TRBD2. CDR1 is SNHLY and CDR2 is FYNNEI in the germline V gene. CDR3 length equals 14 residues. The trim removed 4 bases at V and 4 bases at J, leaving 5 bases unmatched.

The chain has TRBV28 and TRBJ1-2, with 8 bases lining up with TRBD1. There are 14 residues in the CDR3. Germline V gene lookup returns CDR1 MDHEN and CDR2 SYDVKM. The V and J ends lost 5 bases and 4 bases, in that order; junction bases with no gene match: 6. The CDR3 region has the DNA TGTGCCAGCAGTCGGACAGGGACTTCCTATGGCTACACCTTC. Amino acids: CASSRTGTSYGYTF.

The chain uses TRBV7-2 and TRBJ2-3; 8 bases match TRBD2. The CDR3 extends over 14 amino acids. In germline, CDR1 is SGHTA, CDR2 FQGNSA. V shed 8 bases, J shed 5 bases, and the junction held 9 bases outside the gene matches. The CDR3 coding sequence is TGTGCCAGCTCTACGGCGGGAGGCGGAGATACGCAGTATTTT. It translates to CASSTAGGGDTQYF.

The chain has TRBV20-1 and TRBJ2-5, with 10 bases identical to TRBD2. The length of the CDR3 is 14 residues. Germline loops: CDR1 DFQATT, CDR2 SNEGSKA (reference sequence). V was pared by 3 bases and J by 11 bases, with 12 bases of the junction left unmatched. As DNA, the CDR3 is TGCAGTGCTAGTGGGCTAGCGGGAGTTTCTGAGCAGTACTTC. Its protein is CSASGLAGVSEQYF.

The chain recombines TRBV20-1 with TRBJ1-1; 7 bases fit TRBD1. The germline CDR1 and CDR2 sequences are DFQATT and SNEGSKA (reference sequence). V lost 0 bases and J lost 2; bases outside the gene matches: 12. The CDR3 spans 17 residues. This CDR3 is CSARDLAREGANTEAFF. In nucleotides, the CDR3 is TGCAGTGCTAGAGATCTTGCACGTGAGGGGGCAAACACTGAAGCTTTCTTT.

This clonotype was counted a few times. The chain employs TRBV28 and TRBJ2-1; 14 nucleotides line up with TRBD2. Germline V lookup: CDR1 MDHEN, CDR2 SYDVKM. Unmatched junction bases numbered 5, after V lost 5 bases and J lost 5 bases. The CDR3 runs 16 residues. The CDR3 DNA sequence: TGTGCCAGCAGTGTGACTAGCGGGAGGGGGGACAATGAGCAGTTCTTC. Amino acid sequence: CASSVTSGRGDNEQFF.

To note about this clonotype: One end of the junction is discordant with germline, which a read error may explain. This chain uses TRBV6-5 with TRBJ2-7; no firm D call. CDR3 length equals 13 residues. Germline CDR1 and CDR2: MNHEY and SVGAGI. This chain's CDR3 is CAGSPLFHQEQYF. The CDR3 DNA reads as TGTGCCGGCAGTCCCCTTTTCCACCAGGAGCAGTACTTC.